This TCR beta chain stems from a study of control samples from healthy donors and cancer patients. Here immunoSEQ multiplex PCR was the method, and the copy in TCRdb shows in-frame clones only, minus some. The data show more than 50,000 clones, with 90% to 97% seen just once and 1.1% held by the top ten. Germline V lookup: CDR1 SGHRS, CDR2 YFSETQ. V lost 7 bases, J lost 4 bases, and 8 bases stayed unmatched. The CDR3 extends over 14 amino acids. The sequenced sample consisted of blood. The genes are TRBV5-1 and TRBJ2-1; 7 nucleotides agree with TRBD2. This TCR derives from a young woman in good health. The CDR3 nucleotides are TGCGCCAGCGGCTCCGGGACTACATACAATGAGCAGTTCTTC. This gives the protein CASGSGTTYNEQFF. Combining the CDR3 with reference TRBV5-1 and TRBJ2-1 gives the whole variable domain KAGVTQTPRYLIKTRGQQVTLSCSPISGHRSVSWYQQTPGQGLQFLFEYFSETQRNKGNFPGRFSGRQFSNSRSEMNVSTLELGDSALYLCASGSGTTYNEQFFGPGTRLTVL.